This TCR beta chain was sequenced for a study of vaccination effects on CD4 cells after COVID-19. At the level of the study: Following the second dose by a median of 72 days, the post-vaccine samples were obtained. Study observations and caveats: Nearly all vaccine-induced clones in healthy recipients recognized only SARS-CoV-2.

CDR1 is MNHNY, CDR2 SVGAGI, per germline (reference sequence). The ends lost 5 bases at V and 3 bases at J; junction bases unmatched: 5. The CDR3 consists of 14 residues. Expansion of antigen-specific CD4+ T cells with viral peptide pools was carried out by the ViraFEST assay before sequencing. The authors isolated CD4+ T cells after around 11 days of culture. Everyone in the study got two shots of either the BNT162b2 or mRNA-1273 vaccine. A few million PBMC were seeded per well and grown in the presence of about 9 IU/ml IL-2 and 8 to 10 ug/ml peptides. Replacing half the medium with IL-2 medium was done on days 3 and 7. The assay was immunoSEQ multiplex PCR, and TCRdb's table has in-frame clones only and misses some. The data show tens of thousands of clones, 70% to 90% seen once. About this clone: Its specificity is not known.

The V and J genes are TRBV6-6 and TRBJ1-1; 8 bases map to TRBD1. Specimen: CD4+ T cells from PBMCs cultured with HCoV-229E spike peptides, collected after COVID-19 vaccination. The TCR sequence derives from a human donor who received a COVID-19 vaccine. The chain's CDR3 is CASSPDRVYTEAFF. DNA of the CDR3: TGTGCCAGCAGTCCGGACAGGGTGTACACTGAAGCTTTCTTT.